A selection of T cell receptor beta chains follows, all from one sample in a study of shared clonotypes between healthy human individuals. Generated by immunoSEQ multiplex PCR, the TCRdb table keeps only in-frame clones and is missing some. The sample holds more than 2 million clones, roughly 93% seen once. Sequenced material: naive CD8+ T cells from PBMCs. These TCRs come from a man aged 18 to 30 in good health. Some clones in this sample may be carry-over from other donors' samples. Both conserved end residues are part of each CDR3. Each record gives: V gene, D gene, J gene, clone size, CDR3 protein, CDR3 DNA. The D gene is left open where the match is weak. For some rows the clone size is stated as once, few or many, or as a class when expanded; others skip it.

V gene: TRBV27
D gene: NA
J gene: TRBJ2-7
clone size: NA
CDR3 protein: CASSLKGGRPYEQYF
CDR3 DNA: TGTGCCAGCAGTTTAAAGGGCGGAAGACCCTACGAGCAGTACTTC

V gene: TRBV27
D gene: NA
J gene: TRBJ1-2
clone size: NA
CDR3 protein: CASSSPGTASGGYTF
CDR3 DNA: TGTGCCAGCAGTTCCCCCGGGACGGCATCCGGTGGCTACACCTTC

V gene: TRBV9
D gene: NA
J gene: TRBJ2-2
clone size: NA
CDR3 protein: CASSNRDGNTGELFF
CDR3 DNA: TGTGCCAGCAGCAACCGGGACGGTAACACCGGGGAGCTGTTTTTT

V gene: TRBV6-5
D gene: NA
J gene: TRBJ2-7
clone size: NA
CDR3 protein: CASSYSRDYEQYF
CDR3 DNA: TGTGCCAGCAGTTACTCTAGGGACTACGAGCAGTACTTC

V gene: TRBV28
D gene: NA
J gene: TRBJ2-7
clone size: NA
CDR3 protein: CASSLLVEQYF
CDR3 DNA: TGTGCCAGCAGTTTATTGGTAGAGCAGTACTTC

V gene: TRBV28
D gene: NA
J gene: TRBJ1-3
clone size: NA
CDR3 protein: CASKDSDPGNTIYF
CDR3 DNA: TGTGCCAGCAAGGACAGTGACCCTGGAAACACCATATATTTT

V gene: TRBV4-1
D gene: NA
J gene: TRBJ1-1
clone size: NA
CDR3 protein: CASSQDIGWAFF
CDR3 DNA: TGCGCCAGCAGCCAAGATATCGGGTGGGCTTTCTTT

V gene: TRBV15
D gene: TRBD1
J gene: TRBJ2-3
clone size: NA
CDR3 protein: CATSRGFGTATDTQYF
CDR3 DNA: TGTGCCACCAGCAGAGGGTTCGGGACAGCCACAGATACGCAGTATTTT

V gene: TRBV19
D gene: TRBD2
J gene: TRBJ2-1
clone size: NA
CDR3 protein: CASSILADNEQFF
CDR3 DNA: TGTGCCAGTAGTATACTAGCGGACAATGAGCAGTTCTTC

V gene: TRBV6-5
D gene: TRBD2
J gene: TRBJ2-1
clone size: NA
CDR3 protein: CASSTAGGGDEQFF
CDR3 DNA: TGTGCCAGCAGTACAGCGGGAGGGGGCGATGAGCAGTTCTTC

V gene: TRBV19
D gene: NA
J gene: TRBJ2-1
clone size: NA
CDR3 protein: CASGTGFTYNEQFF
CDR3 DNA: TGTGCCAGTGGAACAGGGTTTACCTACAATGAGCAGTTCTTC

V gene: TRBV6-7
D gene: NA
J gene: TRBJ1-3
clone size: once
CDR3 protein: CASSPQGEEDTIYF
CDR3 DNA: TGTGCCAGCAGCCCACAGGGAGAGGAGGACACCATATATTTT

V gene: TRBV7-9
D gene: TRBD1
J gene: TRBJ1-2
clone size: once
CDR3 protein: CASSLALEEGARGYTF
CDR3 DNA: TGTGCCAGCAGCTTAGCGCTAGAGGAGGGGGCGCGAGGCTACACCTTC

V gene: TRBV13
D gene: TRBD1
J gene: TRBJ1-2
clone size: NA
CDR3 protein: CASSSRDRGDYGYTF
CDR3 DNA: TGTGCCAGCAGCTCCCGGGACAGGGGCGACTATGGCTACACCTTC

V gene: TRBV7-9
D gene: TRBD1
J gene: TRBJ2-3
clone size: NA
CDR3 protein: CASTTAGTGTDTQYF
CDR3 DNA: TGTGCCAGCACCACCGCTGGGACAGGCACAGATACGCAGTATTTT

V gene: TRBV28
D gene: TRBD1
J gene: TRBJ2-1
clone size: NA
CDR3 protein: CASGQGVRYNEQFF
CDR3 DNA: TGTGCCAGCGGACAGGGGGTTAGGTACAATGAGCAGTTCTTC

V gene: TRBV7-9
D gene: TRBD1
J gene: TRBJ2-1
clone size: NA
CDR3 protein: CASSLRDRGDNEQFF
CDR3 DNA: TGTGCCAGCAGCTTACGGGACAGGGGTGACAATGAGCAGTTCTTC

V gene: TRBV14
D gene: NA
J gene: TRBJ2-3
clone size: NA
CDR3 protein: CASSQDHRDTQYF
CDR3 DNA: TGTGCCAGCAGCCAAGATCACAGGGATACGCAGTATTTT